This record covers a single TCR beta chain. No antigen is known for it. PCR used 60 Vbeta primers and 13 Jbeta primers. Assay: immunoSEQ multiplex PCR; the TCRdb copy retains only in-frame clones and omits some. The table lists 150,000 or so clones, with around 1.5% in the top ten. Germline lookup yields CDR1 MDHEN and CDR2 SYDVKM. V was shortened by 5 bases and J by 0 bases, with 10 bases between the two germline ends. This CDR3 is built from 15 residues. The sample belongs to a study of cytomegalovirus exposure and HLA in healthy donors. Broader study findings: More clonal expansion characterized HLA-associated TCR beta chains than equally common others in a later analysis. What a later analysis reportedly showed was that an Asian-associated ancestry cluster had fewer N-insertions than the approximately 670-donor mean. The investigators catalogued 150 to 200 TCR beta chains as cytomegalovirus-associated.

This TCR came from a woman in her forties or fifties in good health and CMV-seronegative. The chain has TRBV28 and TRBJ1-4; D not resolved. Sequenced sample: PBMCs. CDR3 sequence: CASSDQVATNEKLFF. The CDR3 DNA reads TGTGCCAGCAGTGACCAGGTGGCAACTAATGAAAAACTGTTTTTT.